One and the same sample provided the 31 T cell receptor beta chains below, sequenced in a study of cytomegalovirus exposure and HLA in healthy donors. Amplification used 60 Vbeta primers and 13 Jbeta primers. The assay was immunoSEQ multiplex PCR, and TCRdb's table has in-frame clones only and misses some. Among roughly 130,000 clones listed, approximately 8.7% were seen once. The sequenced sample consisted of PBMCs. The source of these receptors is a man in his forties in good health and CMV-seronegative.

This sequence joins TRBV5-4 and TRBJ2-3; TRBD2 might be the D (7 bases). This CDR3 is built from 15 residues. Germline CDR1 SGHNT, CDR2 YYREEE (reference sequence). V was shortened by 4 bases and J by 0 bases, with 12 bases between the two germline ends. The CDR3 region has the DNA TGTGCCAGCAGCCGGGGGGCCTCTAGCACAGATACGCAGTATTTT. This translates into CASSRGASSTDTQYF.

The CDR3 sequence is CASSPQGGRTDTQYF. CDR3 in DNA: TGTGCCAGCAGCCCCCAGGGTGGGAGGACAGATACGCAGTATTTT. The chain uses TRBV7-2 and TRBJ2-3; TRBD2 might be the D (6 bases). Trimming took 5 bases from V and 3 from J, leaving 15 bases between them. Germline values: CDR1 SGHTA, CDR2 FQGNSA. This CDR3 region has 15 residues.

This clone appeared a few times. The CDR3 spells CASSLEGAYTF. In nucleotides, the CDR3 is TGTGCCAGCAGCTTAGAGGGGGCCTACACCTTC. The chain is built from TRBV7-9 and TRBJ1-2; 7 bases agree with TRBD1. The germline V gene has CDR1 SEHNR and CDR2 FQNEAQ (reference sequence). Trimming took 1 base from V and 10 from J; bases not matched to a gene: 0. The CDR3 contains 11 residues.

This clone was recorded a few times. The chain employs TRBV18 and TRBJ2-1, with TRBD2 matching over 12 bases. The germline gives CDR1 KGHSH, CDR2 LQKENI. The trim removed 2 bases at V and 9 bases at J, leaving 2 bases unmatched. The CDR3 is 14 residues long. The CDR3 DNA is TGTGCCAGCTCACCAGGGACTAGCGGGTCTGAGCAGTTCTTC. This gives the protein CASSPGTSGSEQFF. Using reference TRBV18 and TRBJ2-1 for the parts outside the CDR3, the full variable domain is NAGVMQNPRHLVRRRGQEARLRCSPMKGHSHVYWYRQLPEEGLKFMVYLQKENIIDESGMPKERFSAEFPKEGPSILRIQQVVRGDSAAYFCASSPGTSGSEQFFGPGTRLTVL.

The chain has TRBV5-6 and TRBJ2-5, with D perhaps TRBD2 (6 bases). Deletions cut 1 base from V and 3 bases from J, with 13 bases between. The germline V gene encodes CDR1 SGHDT and CDR2 YYEEEE. The CDR3 has 15 amino acids. CDR3 in DNA: TGTGCCAGCAGCTTGCCGGGCGGGATCGAAGAGACCCAGTACTTC. Its protein is CASSLPGGIEETQYF.

The rearrangement uses TRBV5-6 and TRBJ2-3; 9 nucleotides agree with TRBD2. The CDR3 spans 16 residues. The germline gives CDR1 SGHDT, CDR2 YYEEEE. The junction had 12 bases not matched to a gene; V was cut back by 4 bases and J by 6 bases. The CDR3 protein is CASSEPGTSRLDTQYF. DNA for the CDR3: TGTGCCAGCAGCGAGCCCGGGACTAGCAGATTGGATACGCAGTATTTT.

The chain carries TRBV2 and TRBJ2-7, with TRBD1 matching over 9 bases. V gave up 5 bases and J gave up 1 base; unmatched junction bases: 15. The CDR3 covers 18 residues. Looked up from germline, CDR1 is SNHLY and CDR2 is FYNNEI. The chain's CDR3 is CASSLPLRDRAQSYEQYF. The CDR3 coding sequence is TGTGCCAGCAGTCTACCGCTCCGGGACAGGGCCCAGTCCTACGAGCAGTACTTC.

This clone was seen more than once but under ten times. The chain combines TRBV19 with TRBJ2-1; perhaps TRBD2 as D (5 bases). The CDR3 sequence is 15 residues long. Germline V gene sequence: CDR1 LNHDA, CDR2 SQIVND (reference sequence). The ends were cut back, 5 bases at V and 0 bases at J, with 11 bases in the middle. This CDR3 reads CASSVRVDSYNEQFF. The CDR3 DNA is TGTGCCAGTAGTGTGCGGGTCGACTCCTACAATGAGCAGTTCTTC.

The CDR3 DNA follows: TGTGCCAGCAGTACCCGGACAAGGGAAAAACTGTTTTTT. Its protein is CASSTRTREKLFF. This chain links TRBV6-6 with TRBJ1-4; D perhaps matches TRBD1 (5 bases). This CDR3 is 13 amino acids long. Trimming shortened V by 5 bases and J by 8 bases, and 12 bases separated the two germline ends. Germline loops: CDR1 MNHNY, CDR2 SVGAGI (reference sequence).

This sequence joins TRBV27 and TRBJ1-2; no clear D. The germline V and J ends were trimmed by 7 bases and 2 bases, with 14 bases remaining between them. CDR3 length: 14 residues. CDR1 and CDR2 from the germline V gene are MNHEY and SMNVEV (reference sequence). CDR3 nucleotide sequence: TGTGCCAGCATGGAACATCCCGGGAACTATGGCTACACCTTC. Translating it yields CASMEHPGNYGYTF.

The gene calls are TRBV4-2 and TRBJ1-3; possibly TRBD1 for D (5 bases). The CDR3 covers 17 residues. CDR1 and CDR2 (germline): LGHNA, YNFKEQ. Between the trimmed V and J ends, which lost 1 base and 0 bases, there was a span of 13 bases. The CDR3 DNA is TGTGCCAGCAGCCAAGGGGGCCTAAGGGACTCTGGAAACACCATATATTTT. Its translation: CASSQGGLRDSGNTIYF.

There are a few counts of this clone. The V call is TRBV5-1, the J call TRBJ2-7; no clear D gene. Germline values: CDR1 SGHRS, CDR2 YFSETQ. V shed 0 bases and J shed 2 bases, with 6 bases lying between them. The CDR3 has 13 residues. Here the CDR3 DNA reads TGCGCCAGCAGCTTGGTCGGTACCTACGAGCAGTACTTC. As protein: CASSLVGTYEQYF.

This clone was recorded a few times. The chain has TRBV6-6 and TRBJ2-5, with 9 bases aligning to TRBD1. V gave up 3 bases and J gave up 4 bases; unmatched junction bases: 6. Germline assignment: CDR1 MNHNY and CDR2 SVGAGI (reference sequence). The CDR3 is 15 residues long. The CDR3 bases are TGTGCCAGCAGTTATAAAACAGGGGGCGGAGAGACCCAGTACTTC. The encoded protein is CASSYKTGGGETQYF.

Many counts were recorded for this clone. This sequence joins TRBV5-4 and TRBJ2-5; tentatively, D is TRBD2 (6 bases). Germline values: CDR1 SGHNT, CDR2 YYREEE (reference sequence). V lost 10 bases and J lost 5, with 12 bases in between. The CDR3 contains 11 residues. This CDR3 reads CAWQGGETQYF. The CDR3 region has the DNA TGTGCCTGGCAGGGAGGTGAGACCCAGTACTTC.

The chain has TRBV28 and TRBJ1-1; unclear D gene. Germline V gene data show CDR1 as MDHEN and CDR2 as SYDVKM. CDR3 length equals 13 residues. Trimming left V 2 bases short and J 0 bases short, with 4 bases between. CDR3 nucleotides: TGTGCCAGCAGTTTAGGCATGAACACTGAAGCTTTCTTT. It translates to CASSLGMNTEAFF.

The chain joins TRBV6-1 to TRBJ1-5; 8 nucleotides agree with TRBD1. V dropped 5 bases and J dropped 7; count of bases not matched to a gene: 7. The germline CDR1 and CDR2 sequences are MNHNS and SASEGT. The CDR3 length is 14 residues. The CDR3 DNA reads TGTGCCAGCAGTTTGGACAGGGTAGGGCAGCCCCAGCATTTT. Amino acid sequence: CASSLDRVGQPQHF.

This clone showed up just a few times. The chain couples TRBV11-2 to TRBJ2-1; TRBD2 aligns across 7 bases. CDR3 length: 12 residues. CDR1 is SGHAT, CDR2 FQNNGV, per germline. The V gene end was trimmed by 5 bases and the J gene end by 7 bases; junction bases not matched to a gene: 2. CDR3 nucleotides: TGTGCCAGCAGCCTCGGGAGGAATGAGCAGTTCTTC. This encodes CASSLGRNEQFF.

The genes are TRBV19 and TRBJ1-1; 8 bases map to TRBD1. CDR1 is LNHDA, CDR2 SQIVND, per germline (reference sequence). The CDR3 runs 12 residues. After removal of 8 bases from V and 7 bases from J, the junction contained 6 bases not matched to a gene. The CDR3 coding sequence is TGTGCCAGTTCAGGGGGCGGAAATGAAGCTTTCTTT. This translates into CASSGGGNEAFF.

The table lists this clone with a few counts. V gene TRBV10-1 combines with J gene TRBJ1-1, with D possibly matching TRBD1 (5 bases). CDR1 and CDR2 (germline): WNHNN, SYGVQD (reference sequence). The CDR3 runs 14 residues. V dropped 8 bases and J dropped 1 base, with 14 bases sitting between them. CDR3 loop: CASPAGVENTEAFF. CDR3 DNA: TGCGCCAGCCCAGCGGGGGTGGAGAACACTGAAGCTTTCTTT.

This clone occurred a few times. The rearrangement uses TRBV30 and TRBJ1-2; 7 bases agree with TRBD1. CDR3 length equals 14 residues. Trimming removed 3 bases from V and 1 base from J; junction bases left unmatched: 5. CDR1 and CDR2 (germline): GTSNPN, SVGIG (reference sequence). The CDR3 coding sequence is TGTGCCTGGAGCTTGTGGGACAGTAACTATGGCTACACCTTC. As protein: CAWSLWDSNYGYTF.

In its sample, this clone was seen a few times. The chain combines TRBV7-9 with TRBJ1-4; D uncertain. The V end lost 5 bases, the J end lost 0 bases, and 13 bases lay between the germline ends. The length of the CDR3 is 16 residues. Germline lookup yields CDR1 SEHNR and CDR2 FQNEAQ (reference sequence). CDR3 nucleotides: TGTGCCAGCAGCCCCTATTCGTCTGCAACTAATGAAAAACTGTTTTTT. Protein product: CASSPYSSATNEKLFF.

This clone was counted a few times. The CDR3 does not close with the conserved phenylalanine or tryptophan, likely indicating a read error. The chain carries TRBV15 and TRBJ1-1; no definite D call. Trimming cost V 8 bases and J 1 base, with 11 bases left between them. Germline V gene data show CDR1 as LNHNV and CDR2 as YYDKDF (reference sequence). The CDR3 has 13 residues. CDR3 coding DNA: TGTGCCACCGGAGGTCTCAGGAACACTGAAGCTTTCGTT. Translating it yields CATGGLRNTEAFV.

J is TRBJ1-6 and V is TRBV19, with D maybe TRBD1 (5 bases). Germline CDR1 LNHDA, CDR2 SQIVND (reference sequence). The CDR3 contains 14 residues. V was pared by 7 bases and J by 7 bases, with 14 bases between. DNA for the CDR3: TGTGCCAGTAACTCGCCTGGGGGGAATTCACCCCTCCACTTT. It codes for CASNSPGGNSPLHF.

This clone was seen only a few times. The CDR3 is CATTSGYGYTF. The CDR3 nucleotides are TGTGCCACCACGTCAGGGTATGGCTACACCTTC. The chain recombines TRBV15 with TRBJ1-2; D is possibly TRBD1 (5 bases). V dropped 7 bases and J dropped 5 bases, with 8 bases sitting between them. CDR1 is LNHNV, CDR2 YYDKDF, per germline (reference sequence). The CDR3 extends over 11 amino acids.

This clone was observed a few times. The J gene is TRBJ1-1, the V gene TRBV6-4, with a tentative D call TRBD1 (6 bases). The V gene's germline CDR1 is MRHNA and CDR2 SNTAGT. This CDR3 has 13 residues. V lost 5 bases and J lost 8, with 15 bases in between. Here the CDR3 DNA reads TGTGCCAGCAGTAACCTCCCGGGACAAGAAGCTTTCTTT. This encodes CASSNLPGQEAFF.

V gene TRBV14 combines with J gene TRBJ2-4, with no clear D. Per the germline V gene, CDR1 is SGHDN and CDR2 is FVKESK. The CDR3 is 12 amino acids. Deletions cut 4 bases from V and 7 bases from J, with 8 bases between. The CDR3 DNA follows: TGTGCCAGCAGCCCAGCGAGGAACATTCAGTACTTC. This translates into CASSPARNIQYF.

The CDR3 reads CASSGLASADEQFF. CDR3 in DNA: TGTGCCAGCAGTGGACTAGCGTCCGCCGATGAGCAGTTCTTC. The chain joins TRBV27 to TRBJ2-1; 9 bases are a match to TRBD2. The CDR3 runs 14 residues. Looked up from germline, CDR1 is MNHEY and CDR2 is SMNVEV (reference sequence). V dropped 5 bases and J dropped 8; count of bases not matched to a gene: 7.

A few counts support this clone. This sequence joins TRBV19 and TRBJ2-5, with a possible D match to TRBD2 (7 bases). Germline values: CDR1 LNHDA, CDR2 SQIVND (reference sequence). This CDR3 comprises 16 residues. The V gene lost 5 bases and the J gene lost 2 bases, with 18 bases spanning the gap. The CDR3 region has the DNA TGTGCCAGTAGTCCACCGTGGGGGGGCCTTCAAGAGACCCAGTACTTC. This translates into CASSPPWGGLQETQYF.

This clone was recorded a few times. The genes are TRBV7-2 and TRBJ2-2; 7 nucleotides match TRBD1. This CDR3 has 16 residues. CDR1 is SGHTA and CDR2 is FQGNSA in the germline V gene. Trimming removed 1 base from V and 0 bases from J; junction bases left unmatched: 2. Written as DNA, the CDR3 is TGTGCCAGCAGCTTAGTAGGGGGCGCGAACACCGGGGAGCTGTTTTTT. Translated: CASSLVGGANTGELFF.

This clone was found a few times. This chain connects TRBV2 to TRBJ2-2; 9 bases fit TRBD1. With V trimmed by 7 bases and J by 5 bases, 14 bases remained unmatched. The CDR3 runs to 17 residues. Germline V lookup: CDR1 SNHLY, CDR2 FYNNEI. CDR3 loop: CASTRDRAGPETGELFF. Written as DNA, the CDR3 is TGTGCCAGCACGCGGGACAGGGCAGGACCCGAGACCGGGGAGCTGTTTTTT.

The rearrangement joins TRBV19 to TRBJ1-2, with 7 bases fitting TRBD1. Germline V lookup: CDR1 LNHDA, CDR2 SQIVND (reference sequence). The CDR3 is made up of 11 amino acids. Trimming at V came to 10 bases and at J to 4 bases, leaving 3 bases not matched to a gene. CDR3 residues: CATGTAYGYTF. The CDR3 region has the DNA TGTGCCACCGGGACAGCCTATGGCTACACCTTC.